Here is one T cell receptor (beta chain) with its context. The antigen is not known. The patients with Susac syndrome satisfied recently defined diagnostic criteria for either definite or probable disease. Purification of the CD8+ and CD4+ T cells relied on negative isolation, and TEMRA cells underwent FACS enrichment. RNA, at about 0.45 to 1 ug, was reverse transcribed with random hexamers. TCRdb itself ran the immunoSEQ multiplex PCR reads through MiXCR, one entry per CDR3 protein. Here the sample spans roughly 190,000 distinct CDR3 sequences, approximately 95% being singletons. The sample is drawn from a study of CD8 T cells in Susac syndrome. The CDR3 length is 15 residues. Germline lookup yields CDR1 MGHRA and CDR2 YSYEKL. V lost 3 bases to trimming and J lost 4 bases; unmatched junction nucleotides: 8. Study conclusions and caveats: The total CD8+ repertoires contained 15 to 20 Susac-specific public clones, and the CD8+ TEMRA repertoires contained five or six.

The receptor was derived from a human donor with Susac syndrome. Sequencing was done on a sample of CD8+ T cells from PBMCs. The genes are TRBV4-1 and TRBJ2-5, with 7 bases lining up with TRBD1. CDR3 protein: CASSHPIQGPETQYF. As DNA, the CDR3 is TGCGCCAGCAGCCACCCGATACAGGGGCCAGAGACCCAGTACTTC.